The 12 T cell receptor beta chains given below trace back to one sample, sequenced in a study of blood T cell repertoires in COVID-19. TCRdb's copy holds only in-frame clones and misses some; the assay was immunoSEQ multiplex PCR. The data contain some 41,000 clones, 80% to 90% of them seen just once; the ten biggest clones take up roughly 16%. Specimen: peripheral blood. Source of these receptors: an older man with active COVID-19.

This chain links TRBV18 with TRBJ2-6; D is undetermined. This CDR3 has 18 residues. CDR1 KGHSH and CDR2 LQKENI come from the germline V gene. Trimming took off 0 bases at V and 0 bases at J, with 12 bases between the two ends. CDR3: CASSPPPYRDSGANVLTF. The CDR3 nucleotides read TGTGCCAGCTCACCACCCCCGTACCGAGACTCTGGGGCCAACGTCCTGACTTTC.

The chain uses TRBV11-3 and TRBJ2-3; TRBD2 is a possible D gene (5 bases). CDR3 length equals 13 residues. Trimming took off 1 base at V and 6 bases at J, with 8 bases between the two ends. In germline, CDR1 is SGHNT, CDR2 YENEEA. The chain's CDR3 is CASSLASRDTQYF. As DNA, the CDR3 is TGTGCCAGCAGCTTAGCTAGCCGGGATACGCAGTATTTT.

The rearrangement uses TRBV6-5 and TRBJ2-7; TRBD1 matches 9 bases. V lost 9 bases, J lost 2 bases, and 8 bases stayed unmatched. The germline gives CDR1 MNHEY, CDR2 SVGAGI. The CDR3 is made up of 14 amino acids. This CDR3 is CASIQQGAPYEQYF. In nucleotides, the CDR3 is TGTGCCAGTATCCAACAGGGGGCTCCCTACGAGCAGTACTTC.

The V and J genes are TRBV25-1 and TRBJ1-4; 7 bases line up with TRBD1. The length of the CDR3 is 13 residues. CDR1 and CDR2 from the germline V gene are MGHDK and SYGVNS. V lost 5 bases, J lost 7 bases, and 4 bases stayed unmatched. For the CDR3, the DNA is TGTGCCAGCAGTCGGGACAGTGGTGAAAAACTGTTTTTT. It is translated as CASSRDSGEKLFF.

The genes are TRBV5-6 and TRBJ1-6, with a weak D call TRBD1 (6 bases). Germline V lookup: CDR1 SGHDT, CDR2 YYEEEE. Between the trimmed V and J ends, which lost 0 bases and 9 bases, there was a span of 7 bases. The CDR3 spans 13 residues. CDR3 in amino acids: CASSLDRVSPLHF. For the CDR3, the DNA is TGTGCCAGCAGCTTGGACAGGGTTTCACCCCTCCACTTT.

The chain couples TRBV6-5 to TRBJ2-1; D is perhaps TRBD2 (6 bases). The CDR3 contains 14 residues. With 7 bases removed from V and 3 bases from J, the gap between germline ends came to 13 bases. Germline CDR1 MNHEY, CDR2 SVGAGI. In DNA, the CDR3 is TGTGCCAGCACTTTTAGCGGAGGCTACAATGAGCAGTTCTTC. Amino acids: CASTFSGGYNEQFF.

In nucleotides, the CDR3 is TGTGCCAGCAGCTTAGGGACAGCCGCGGCCTACAATGAGCAGTTCTTC. This codes for CASSLGTAAAYNEQFF. This chain links TRBV7-6 with TRBJ2-1; tentative D call: TRBD1 (6 bases). The germline CDR1 and CDR2 sequences are SGHVS and FNYEAQ. Between the trimmed V and J ends, which lost 1 base and 2 bases, there was a span of 12 bases. The CDR3 length is 16 residues.

The V gene is TRBV4-3, the J gene TRBJ1-1; D remains ambiguous. V shed 0 bases and J shed 1 base, with 9 bases lying between them. The length of the CDR3 is 15 residues. Germline-derived CDR1 and CDR2 are LGHNA and YSLEER. CDR3 sequence reads: CASSQEPGENTEAFF. The CDR3 nucleotides read TGCGCCAGCAGCCAAGAACCGGGAGAGAACACTGAAGCTTTCTTT.

This clone was seen a few times. V is TRBV6-2 or TRBV6-3 and J is TRBJ2-7; D is ambiguous. The CDR3 loop spans 14 amino acids. V lost 2 bases and J 0 bases, leaving 8 bases between the germline ends. Germline CDR1 and CDR2: MNHEY and SVGEGT. The CDR3 coding sequence is TGTGCCAGCAGTTACGGAGAAAGCTCCTACGAGCAGTACTTC. Translated, it gives CASSYGESSYEQYF.

V usage is TRBV3-1 (or the pseudogene TRBV3-2) and J usage is TRBJ1-3, with no clear D. Germline V gives CDR1 LGHDT, CDR2 YNNKEL (reference sequence). The V end lost 0 bases, the J end lost 4 bases, and 10 bases lay between the germline ends. This CDR3 has 15 amino acids. The CDR3 loop is CASSQDSGVGNTIYF. The CDR3 nucleotides read TGTGCCAGCAGCCAAGATAGCGGGGTCGGAAACACCATATATTTT.

The rearrangement uses TRBV12-5 and TRBJ1-3; unclear D gene. Germline assignment: CDR1 LGHNT and CDR2 FRNRAP. Trimming took 5 bases from V and 2 from J, leaving 7 bases between them. The CDR3 is 13 residues long. CDR3 region: CASGRLAGNTIYF. The CDR3 bases are TGTGCTAGTGGTCGGTTGGCTGGAAACACCATATATTTT.

A single count supports this clone. The rearrangement links TRBV19 to TRBJ2-2; possibly TRBD1 for D (5 bases). V lost 0 bases, J lost 2 bases, and 10 bases lay in between. The CDR3 loop spans 16 amino acids. Germline V lookup: CDR1 LNHDA, CDR2 SQIVND (reference sequence). CDR3 DNA: TGTGCCAGTAGTATAGACGGCAGGGCTAACACCGGGGAGCTGTTTTTT. Translated, it gives CASSIDGRANTGELFF.